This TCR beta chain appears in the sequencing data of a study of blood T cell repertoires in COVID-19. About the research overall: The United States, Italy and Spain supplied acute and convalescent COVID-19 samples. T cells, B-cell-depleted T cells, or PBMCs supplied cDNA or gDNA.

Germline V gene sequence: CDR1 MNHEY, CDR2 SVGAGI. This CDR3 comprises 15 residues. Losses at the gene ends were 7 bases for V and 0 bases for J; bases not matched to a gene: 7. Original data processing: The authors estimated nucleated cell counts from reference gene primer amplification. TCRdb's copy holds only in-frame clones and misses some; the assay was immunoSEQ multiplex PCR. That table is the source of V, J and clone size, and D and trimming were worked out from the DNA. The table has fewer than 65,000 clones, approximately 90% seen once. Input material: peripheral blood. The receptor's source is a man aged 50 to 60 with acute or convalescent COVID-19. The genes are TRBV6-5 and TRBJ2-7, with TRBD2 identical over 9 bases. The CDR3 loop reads CASMLGGGASYEQYF. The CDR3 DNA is TGTGCCAGCATGTTAGGCGGGGGGGCCTCCTACGAGCAGTACTTC.